The clone carrying this T cell receptor beta chain showed up many times. These data come from a study of response to subunit inactivated influenza vaccine. Germline V gives CDR1 MNHEY, CDR2 SVGAGI. CDR3 length: 14 residues. Trimming cost V 2 bases and J 0 bases, with 5 bases left between them. Each CDR3 protein is one row after TCRdb ran MiXCR on the RT-PCR reads. This repertoire shows hundreds of thousands of distinct CDR3 sequences, about 11% found once; its top ten account for 11%. This sample was also put to use in a study of T cells expressing NK-cell markers. This second study says: In generating TCR beta cDNA, 5'RACE template switching with UMIs was used. Several experiments added an anti-gamma-delta TCR antibody to sort only alpha-beta TCR T cells.

This sample comprised PBMCs from blood, obtained on the day of vaccination. This TCR was sampled from a man aged 50 or older who received an inactivated influenza vaccine. This chain uses TRBV6-5 with TRBJ1-5; D remains unclear. Written as DNA, the CDR3 is TGTGCCAGCAGTTACAGATATAGCAATCAGCCCCAGCATTTT. Translating it yields CASSYRYSNQPQHF.